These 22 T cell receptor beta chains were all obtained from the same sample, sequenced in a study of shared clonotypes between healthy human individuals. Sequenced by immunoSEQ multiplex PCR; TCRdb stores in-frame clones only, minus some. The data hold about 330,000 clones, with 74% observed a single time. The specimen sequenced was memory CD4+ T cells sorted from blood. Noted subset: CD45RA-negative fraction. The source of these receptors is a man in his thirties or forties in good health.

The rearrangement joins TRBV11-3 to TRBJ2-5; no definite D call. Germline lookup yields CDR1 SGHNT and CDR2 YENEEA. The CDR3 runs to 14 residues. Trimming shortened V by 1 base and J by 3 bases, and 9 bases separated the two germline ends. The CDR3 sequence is CASSLGGTEETQYF. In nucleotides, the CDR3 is TGTGCCAGCAGCTTAGGGGGTACGGAAGAGACCCAGTACTTC.

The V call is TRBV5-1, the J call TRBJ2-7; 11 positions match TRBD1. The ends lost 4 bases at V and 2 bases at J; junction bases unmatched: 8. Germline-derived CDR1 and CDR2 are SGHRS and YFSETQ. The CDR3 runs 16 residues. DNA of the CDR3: TGCGCCAGCAGCCCCCAGGGACAGGGGGGAACCTACGAGCAGTACTTC. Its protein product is CASSPQGQGGTYEQYF.

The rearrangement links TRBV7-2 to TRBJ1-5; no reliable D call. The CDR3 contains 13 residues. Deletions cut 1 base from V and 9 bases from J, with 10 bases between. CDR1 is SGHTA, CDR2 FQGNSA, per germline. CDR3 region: CASSLDPSGPQHF. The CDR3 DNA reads TGTGCCAGCAGCTTAGATCCCTCGGGGCCCCAGCATTTT.

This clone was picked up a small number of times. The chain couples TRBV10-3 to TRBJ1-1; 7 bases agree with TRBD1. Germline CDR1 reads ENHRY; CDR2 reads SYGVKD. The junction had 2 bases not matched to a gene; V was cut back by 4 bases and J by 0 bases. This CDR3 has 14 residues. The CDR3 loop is CAISVQGMNTEAFF. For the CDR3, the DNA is TGTGCCATCAGTGTACAGGGGATGAACACTGAAGCTTTCTTT.

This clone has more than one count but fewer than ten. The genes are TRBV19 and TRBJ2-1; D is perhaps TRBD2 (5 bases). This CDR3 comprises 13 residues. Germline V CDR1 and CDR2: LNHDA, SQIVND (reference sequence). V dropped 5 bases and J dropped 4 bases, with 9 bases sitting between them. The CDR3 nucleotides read TGTGCCAGTAGTTGGGAGACGTACAATGAGCAGTTCTTC. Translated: CASSWETYNEQFF.

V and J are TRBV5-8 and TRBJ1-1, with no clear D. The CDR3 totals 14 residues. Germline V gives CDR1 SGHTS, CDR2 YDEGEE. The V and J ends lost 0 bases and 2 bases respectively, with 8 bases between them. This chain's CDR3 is CASSLVGPNTEAFF. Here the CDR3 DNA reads TGTGCCAGCAGCTTGGTGGGTCCTAACACTGAAGCTTTCTTT.

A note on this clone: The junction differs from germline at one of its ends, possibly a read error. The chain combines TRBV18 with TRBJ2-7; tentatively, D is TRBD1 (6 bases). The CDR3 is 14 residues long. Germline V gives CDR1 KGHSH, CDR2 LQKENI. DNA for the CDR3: TGTGCCAGCTCACCGGGACAAATAAGGGCTCCCGAGCTATTC. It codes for CASSPGQIRAPELF. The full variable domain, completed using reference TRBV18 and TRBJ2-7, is NAGVMQNPRHLVRRRGQEARLRCSPMKGHSHVYWYRQLPEEGLKFMVYLQKENIIDESGMPKERFSAEFPKEGPSILRIQQVVRGDSAAYFCASSPGQIRAPELFGPGTRLTVT.

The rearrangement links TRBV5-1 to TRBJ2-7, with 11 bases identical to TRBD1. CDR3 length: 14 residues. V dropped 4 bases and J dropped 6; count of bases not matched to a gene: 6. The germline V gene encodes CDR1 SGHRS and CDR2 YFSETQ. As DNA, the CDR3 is TGCGCCAGCAGCCCCAGGACAGGGGGCGTCGAGCAGTACTTC. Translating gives CASSPRTGGVEQYF.

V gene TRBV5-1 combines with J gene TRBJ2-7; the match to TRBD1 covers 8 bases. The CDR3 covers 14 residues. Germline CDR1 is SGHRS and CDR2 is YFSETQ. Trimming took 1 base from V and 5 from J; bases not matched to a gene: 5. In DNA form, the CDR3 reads TGCGCCAGCAGCTTGCCCCGACAGGGGAACGAGCAGTACTTC. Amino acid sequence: CASSLPRQGNEQYF.

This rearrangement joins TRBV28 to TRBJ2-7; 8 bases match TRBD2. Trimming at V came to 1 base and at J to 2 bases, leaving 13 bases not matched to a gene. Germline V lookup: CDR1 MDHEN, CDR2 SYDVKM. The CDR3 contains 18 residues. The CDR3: CASSLSSGSFVRTYEQYF. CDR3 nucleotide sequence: TGTGCCAGCAGTTTATCCAGCGGGAGTTTTGTGCGAACCTACGAGCAGTACTTC.

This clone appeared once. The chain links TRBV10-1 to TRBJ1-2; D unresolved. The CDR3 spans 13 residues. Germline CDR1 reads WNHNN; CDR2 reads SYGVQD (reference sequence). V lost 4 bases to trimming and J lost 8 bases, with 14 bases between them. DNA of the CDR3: TGCGCCAGCAGTGCGAGTAGAGAGGGAGGCTACACCTTC. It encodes CASSASREGGYTF.

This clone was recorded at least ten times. CDR3 loop: CASSPLQANVLTF. The CDR3 DNA reads TGTGCCAGCTCCCCGCTGCAGGCCAACGTCCTGACTTTC. The chain carries TRBV7-2 and TRBJ2-6; the D is unclear. V was pared by 8 bases and J by 6 bases, with 11 bases between. The CDR3 runs 13 residues. Germline CDR1 reads SGHTA; CDR2 reads FQGNSA.

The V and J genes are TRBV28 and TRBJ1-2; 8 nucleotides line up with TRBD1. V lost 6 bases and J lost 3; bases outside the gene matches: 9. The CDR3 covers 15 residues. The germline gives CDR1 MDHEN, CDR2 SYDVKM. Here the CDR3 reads CASRRTGGGYYGYTF. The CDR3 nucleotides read TGTGCCAGCAGACGCACAGGGGGGGGTTACTATGGCTACACCTTC.

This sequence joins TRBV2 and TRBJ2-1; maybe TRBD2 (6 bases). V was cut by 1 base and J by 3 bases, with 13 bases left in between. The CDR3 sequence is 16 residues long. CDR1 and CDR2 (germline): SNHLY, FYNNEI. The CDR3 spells CASSEGNSGYYNEQFF. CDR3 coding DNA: TGTGCCAGCAGTGAAGGTAATAGCGGATACTACAATGAGCAGTTCTTC.

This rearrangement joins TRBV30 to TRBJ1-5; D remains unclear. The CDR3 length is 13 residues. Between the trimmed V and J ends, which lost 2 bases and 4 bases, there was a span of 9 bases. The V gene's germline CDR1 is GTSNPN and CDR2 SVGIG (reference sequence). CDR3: CAWSSAENQPQHF. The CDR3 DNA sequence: TGTGCCTGGAGTTCCGCGGAGAATCAGCCCCAGCATTTT. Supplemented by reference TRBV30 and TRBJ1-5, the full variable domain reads SQTIHQWPATLVQPVGSPLSLECTVEGTSNPNLYWYRQAAGRGLQLLFYSVGIGQISSEVPQNLSASRPQDRQFILSSKKLLLSDSGFYLCAWSSAENQPQHFGDGTRLSIL.

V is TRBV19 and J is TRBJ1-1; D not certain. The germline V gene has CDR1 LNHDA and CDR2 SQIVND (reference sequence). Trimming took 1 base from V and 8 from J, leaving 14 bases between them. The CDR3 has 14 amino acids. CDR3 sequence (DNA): TGTGCCAGTAGTATAGCCGCCGCAGGTTCCGAAGCTTTCTTT. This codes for CASSIAAAGSEAFF.

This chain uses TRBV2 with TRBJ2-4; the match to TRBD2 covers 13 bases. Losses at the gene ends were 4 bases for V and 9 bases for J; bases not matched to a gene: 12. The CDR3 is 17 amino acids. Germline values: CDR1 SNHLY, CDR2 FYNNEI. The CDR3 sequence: CASSVYGLAGVGGIQYF. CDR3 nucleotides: TGTGCCAGCAGTGTTTACGGACTAGCGGGAGTGGGCGGCATTCAGTACTTC.

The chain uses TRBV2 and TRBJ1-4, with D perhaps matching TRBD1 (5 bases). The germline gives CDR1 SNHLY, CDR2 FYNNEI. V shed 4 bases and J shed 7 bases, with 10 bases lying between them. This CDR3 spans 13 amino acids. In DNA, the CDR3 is TGTGCCAGCAGTGCCTGGGGCGGTGAAAAACTGTTTTTT. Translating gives CASSAWGGEKLFF.

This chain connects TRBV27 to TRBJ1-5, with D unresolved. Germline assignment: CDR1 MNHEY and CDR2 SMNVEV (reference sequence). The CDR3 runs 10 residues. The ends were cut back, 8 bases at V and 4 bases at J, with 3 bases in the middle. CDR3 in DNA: TGTGCCAGCGGGAATCAGCCCCAGCATTTT. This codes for CASGNQPQHF.

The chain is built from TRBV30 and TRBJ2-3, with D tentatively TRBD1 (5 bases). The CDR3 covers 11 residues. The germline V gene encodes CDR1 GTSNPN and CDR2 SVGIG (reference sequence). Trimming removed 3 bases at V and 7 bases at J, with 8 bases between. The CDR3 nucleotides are TGTGCCTGGAGCAGGGAATATACGCAGTATTTT. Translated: CAWSREYTQYF. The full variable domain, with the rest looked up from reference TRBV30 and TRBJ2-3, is SQTIHQWPATLVQPVGSPLSLECTVEGTSNPNLYWYRQAAGRGLQLLFYSVGIGQISSEVPQNLSASRPQDRQFILSSKKLLLSDSGFYLCAWSREYTQYFGPGTRLTVL.

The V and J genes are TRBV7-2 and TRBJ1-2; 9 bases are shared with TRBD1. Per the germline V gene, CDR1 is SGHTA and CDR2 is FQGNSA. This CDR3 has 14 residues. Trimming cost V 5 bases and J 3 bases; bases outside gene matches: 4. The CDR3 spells CASSHTGGHYGYTF. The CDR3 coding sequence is TGTGCCAGCAGCCACACAGGGGGCCACTATGGCTACACCTTC.

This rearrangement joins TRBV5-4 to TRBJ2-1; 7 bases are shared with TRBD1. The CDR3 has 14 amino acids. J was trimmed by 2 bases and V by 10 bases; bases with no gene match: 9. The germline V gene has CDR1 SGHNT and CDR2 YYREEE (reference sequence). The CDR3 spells CAGGRQGTYNEQFF. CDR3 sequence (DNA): TGTGCCGGGGGACGACAGGGAACCTACAATGAGCAGTTCTTC.